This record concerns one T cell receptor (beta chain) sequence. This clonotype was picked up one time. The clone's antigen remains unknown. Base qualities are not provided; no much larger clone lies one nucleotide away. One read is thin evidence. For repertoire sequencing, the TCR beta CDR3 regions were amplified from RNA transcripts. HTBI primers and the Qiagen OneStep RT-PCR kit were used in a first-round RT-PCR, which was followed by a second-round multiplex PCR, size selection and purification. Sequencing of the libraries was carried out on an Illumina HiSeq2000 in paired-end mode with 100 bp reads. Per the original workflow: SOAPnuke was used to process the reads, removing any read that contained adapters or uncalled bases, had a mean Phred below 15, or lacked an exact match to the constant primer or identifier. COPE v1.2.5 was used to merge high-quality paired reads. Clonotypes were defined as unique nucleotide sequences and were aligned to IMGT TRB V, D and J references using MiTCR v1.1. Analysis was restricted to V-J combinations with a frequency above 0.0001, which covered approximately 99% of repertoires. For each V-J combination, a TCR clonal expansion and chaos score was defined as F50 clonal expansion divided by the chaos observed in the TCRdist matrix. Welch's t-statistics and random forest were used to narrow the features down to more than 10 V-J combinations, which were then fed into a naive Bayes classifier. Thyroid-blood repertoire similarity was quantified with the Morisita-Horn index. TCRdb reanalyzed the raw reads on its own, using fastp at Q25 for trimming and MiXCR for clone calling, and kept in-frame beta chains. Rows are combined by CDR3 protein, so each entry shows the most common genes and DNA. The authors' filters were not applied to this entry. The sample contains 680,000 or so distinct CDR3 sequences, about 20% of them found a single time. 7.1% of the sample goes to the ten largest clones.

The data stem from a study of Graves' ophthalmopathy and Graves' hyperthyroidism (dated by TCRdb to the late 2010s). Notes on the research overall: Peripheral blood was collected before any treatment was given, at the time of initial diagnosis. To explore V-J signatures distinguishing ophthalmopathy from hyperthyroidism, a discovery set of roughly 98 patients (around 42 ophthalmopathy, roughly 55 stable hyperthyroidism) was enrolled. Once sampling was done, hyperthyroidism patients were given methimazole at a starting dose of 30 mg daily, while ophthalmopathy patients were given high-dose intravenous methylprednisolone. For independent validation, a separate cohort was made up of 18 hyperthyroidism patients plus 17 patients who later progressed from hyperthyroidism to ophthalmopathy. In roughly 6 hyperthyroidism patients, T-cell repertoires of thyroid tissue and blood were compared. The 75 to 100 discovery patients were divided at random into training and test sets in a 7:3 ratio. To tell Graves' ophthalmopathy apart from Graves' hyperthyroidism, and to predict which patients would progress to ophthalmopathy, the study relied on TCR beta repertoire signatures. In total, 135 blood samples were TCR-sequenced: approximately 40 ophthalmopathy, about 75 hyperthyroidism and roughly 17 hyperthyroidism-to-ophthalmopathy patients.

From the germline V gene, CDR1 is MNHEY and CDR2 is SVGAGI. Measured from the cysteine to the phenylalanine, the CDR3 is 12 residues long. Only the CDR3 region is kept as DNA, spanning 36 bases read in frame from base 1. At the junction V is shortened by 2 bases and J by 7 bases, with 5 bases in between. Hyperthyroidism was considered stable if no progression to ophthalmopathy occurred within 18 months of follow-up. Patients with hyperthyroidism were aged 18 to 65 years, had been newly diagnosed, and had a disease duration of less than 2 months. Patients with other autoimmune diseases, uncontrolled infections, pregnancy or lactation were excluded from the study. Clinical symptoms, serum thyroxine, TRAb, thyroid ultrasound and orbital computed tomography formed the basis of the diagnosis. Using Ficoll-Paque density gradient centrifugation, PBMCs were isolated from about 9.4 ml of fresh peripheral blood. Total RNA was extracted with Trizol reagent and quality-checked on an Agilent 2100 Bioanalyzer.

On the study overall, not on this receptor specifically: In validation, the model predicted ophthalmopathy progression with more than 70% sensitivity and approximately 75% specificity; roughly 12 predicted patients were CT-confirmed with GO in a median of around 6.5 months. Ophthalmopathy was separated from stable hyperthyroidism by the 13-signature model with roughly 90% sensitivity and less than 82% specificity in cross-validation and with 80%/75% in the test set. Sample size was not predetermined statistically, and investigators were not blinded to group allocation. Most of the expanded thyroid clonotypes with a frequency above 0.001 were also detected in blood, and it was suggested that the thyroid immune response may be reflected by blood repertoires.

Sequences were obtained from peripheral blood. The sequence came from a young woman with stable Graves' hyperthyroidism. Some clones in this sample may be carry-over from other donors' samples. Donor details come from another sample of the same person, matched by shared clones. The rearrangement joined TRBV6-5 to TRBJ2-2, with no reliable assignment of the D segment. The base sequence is TGTGCCAGCAGTTACGGGAACGGGGAGCTGTTTTTT. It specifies CASSYGNGELFF.